Following are 26 T cell receptor beta chains from one sample sequenced in a study of prognosis after radiotherapy for stage I lung cancer. The authors amplified TCR beta CDR3 from genomic DNA using two-round multiplex PCR. Gene-specific TRBV and TRBJ primers were used in PCR round one. Each CDR3 protein gets one entry after TCRdb re-called the multiplex PCR reads with MiXCR. The sample carries about 16,000 distinct CDR3 sequences, 31% recorded once. The source was PBMCs, collected before or after stereotactic body radiation therapy (not recorded which). The receptors shown here come from a donor of 50 years or more with non-small cell lung cancer.

This clonotype was counted at least ten times. In nucleotides, the CDR3 is TGTGCCAGCAGTTTAGCAGGGGAGACTTCACCCCTCCACTTT. Its protein product is CASSLAGETSPLHF. The chain links TRBV28 to TRBJ1-6, with D possibly matching TRBD1 (6 bases). V lost 2 bases, J lost 9 bases, and 11 bases lay in between. This CDR3 comprises 14 residues. Germline CDR1 is MDHEN and CDR2 is SYDVKM. The variable domain in full, completed from reference TRBV28 and TRBJ1-6, reads DVKVTQSSRYLVKRTGEKVFLECVQDMDHENMFWYRQDPGLGLRLIYFSYDVKMKEKGDIPEGYSVSREKKERFSLILESASTNQTSMYLCASSLAGETSPLHFGNGTRLTVT.

By its share, this clonotype is medium-sized. The rearrangement uses TRBV7-9 and TRBJ2-2, with D uncertain. This CDR3 is 13 amino acids long. Trimming removed 5 bases at V and 4 bases at J, with 8 bases between. Germline V gene sequence: CDR1 SEHNR, CDR2 FQNEAQ (reference sequence). CDR3 region: CASSLLGTGELFF. The CDR3, as DNA: TGTGCCAGCAGCCTGTTGGGCACCGGGGAGCTGTTTTTT.

This clonotype was picked up many times. The CDR3 sequence: CASSQDGESGTSYEQYF. The CDR3 DNA reads as TGCGCCAGCAGCCAAGACGGGGAGAGCGGGACCTCCTACGAGCAGTACTTC. The chain is built from TRBV4-1 and TRBJ2-7; 7 bases fit TRBD2. In germline, CDR1 is MGHRA, CDR2 YSYEKL. This CDR3 region has 17 residues. V shed 0 bases, J shed 0 bases, and the junction held 8 bases outside the gene matches.

This clonotype was seen a single time. Germline and junction disagree at one end, which may indicate a read error. The chain combines TRBV6-2 or TRBV6-3 with TRBJ2-1; 14 bases agree with TRBD2. This CDR3 has 17 residues. Per germline, CDR1 MNHEY and CDR2 SVGEGT. CDR3 bases: TGTGCCAGCAGTTACTCGGGACTAGCGGGAGTATACAATGCGCAGTTCTTC. This codes for CASSYSGLAGVYNAQFF.

The chain joins TRBV7-8 to TRBJ1-2; D gene uncertain. The CDR3 sequence is 13 residues long. V shed 5 bases and J shed 8 bases, with 15 bases lying between them. CDR1 SGHVS and CDR2 FQNEAQ come from the germline V gene. The CDR3 DNA is TGTGCCAGCAGCCTCTATTTTGAGTGCGGCTACACCTTC. It specifies CASSLYFECGYTF.

This clonotype has a count of ten or more. The gene calls are TRBV27 and TRBJ1-1, with 9 bases matching TRBD1. Trimming removed 6 bases from V and 1 base from J; junction bases left unmatched: 6. The CDR3 is 15 residues long. The germline gives CDR1 MNHEY, CDR2 SMNVEV (reference sequence). The CDR3 sequence: CASSGTGWANTEAFF. CDR3 bases: TGTGCCAGCAGCGGGACAGGGTGGGCGAACACTGAAGCTTTCTTT.

Comment on this clonotype: This sequence is one base from a far larger clone and is likely a read error. The gene calls are TRBV20-1 and TRBJ1-1; 7 bases agree with TRBD1. Near its end, the DNA agrees better with TRBJ2-7, so the J call may be wrong. Germline V CDR1 and CDR2: DFQATT, SNEGSKA (reference sequence). CDR3 length: 16 amino acids. CDR3 in amino acids: CGARDSGQESFYEQYF. DNA for the CDR3: TGCGGTGCTAGAGATTCAGGACAGGAATCCTTCTACGAGCAGTACTTC.

This clonotype was counted at least ten times. The rearrangement joins TRBV28 to TRBJ2-1; no reliable D call. CDR3 length: 14 residues. Germline V gene data show CDR1 as MDHEN and CDR2 as SYDVKM. Deletions cut 6 bases from V and 6 bases from J, with 15 bases between. Written as DNA, the CDR3 is TGTGCCAGCAGCCCTATCGACGGAAGCAATGAGCAGTTCTTC. This gives the protein CASSPIDGSNEQFF.

Concerning this clonotype: A much larger clone sits a single nucleotide away, making a read error possible. The CDR3 here is CASSGSSNQPQHF. The CDR3 DNA reads as TGTGCCAGCAGTGGAAGCAGCAATCAGCCCCAGCATTTT. The chain combines TRBV25-1 with TRBJ1-5, with D unresolved. V was clipped by 4 bases and J by 1 base, with 5 bases between them. CDR3 size: 13 residues. Germline V gene sequence: CDR1 MGHDK, CDR2 SYGVNS.

To note about this clonotype: This is likely an artifact of a read error, given a far larger clone one base away. V and J are TRBV6-1 and TRBJ2-3; possibly TRBD1 for D (5 bases). Germline CDR1 reads MNHNS; CDR2 reads SASEGT. The CDR3 is 14 amino acids. The CDR3 reads CASSDSDNTDSQYF. For the CDR3, the DNA is TGTGCCAGCAGTGACTCGGACAACACAGATTCGCAGTATTTT.

This clonotype was recorded at least ten times. V and J are TRBV28 and TRBJ2-7; D is uncertain. The germline V gene has CDR1 MDHEN and CDR2 SYDVKM. CDR3 length: 10 residues. V lost 5 bases to trimming and J lost 5 bases, with 4 bases between them. Here the CDR3 DNA reads TGTGCCAGCAGTCGACACGAGCAGTACTTC. Encoded protein: CASSRHEQYF.

This clonotype was observed at least ten times. A much larger clone lies a single base off, so this may be a read error. The rearrangement uses TRBV20-1 and TRBJ1-6; unclear D gene. This CDR3 comprises 13 residues. Germline CDR1 reads DFQATT; CDR2 reads SNEGSKA (reference sequence). The CDR3 DNA reads TGCAGTGCTTCGGACTTCGTCAATTCACCCCTCCGCTTT. Translating it yields CSASDFVNSPLRF.

This clonotype was recorded at least ten times. This chain links TRBV30 with TRBJ2-6; D is undetermined. From germline, CDR1 is GTSNPN and CDR2 SVGIG (reference sequence). Trimming shortened V by 4 bases and J by 3 bases, and 19 bases separated the two germline ends. This CDR3 has 17 amino acids. CDR3 residues: CAWTPLKLWFGANVLTF. The CDR3 nucleotides read TGTGCCTGGACTCCCTTGAAATTGTGGTTTGGGGCCAACGTCCTGACTTTC.

Many counts were recorded for this clonotype. V is TRBV6-1 and J is TRBJ2-7; TRBD1 agrees at 8 bases. The CDR3 contains 15 residues. With 4 bases clipped from V and 6 bases from J, the junction kept 11 bases outside the gene matches. Per the germline V gene, CDR1 is MNHNS and CDR2 is SASEGT. The CDR3 spells CASSADRVALGEQYF. CDR3 nucleotide sequence: TGTGCCAGCAGTGCGGACAGGGTGGCCCTCGGCGAGCAGTACTTC.

This clonotype was counted at least ten times. DNA of the CDR3: TGTGCCAGTAGTTTGACAGGGATAGCAGATACGCAGTATTTT. It translates to CASSLTGIADTQYF. V and J are TRBV19 and TRBJ2-3; 7 bases match TRBD1. Germline CDR1 reads LNHDA; CDR2 reads SQIVND (reference sequence). This CDR3 is built from 14 residues. J lost 4 bases, V lost 5 bases, and 6 bases had no gene match.

In this sample, this clonotype turned up many times. The chain is built from TRBV27 and TRBJ2-2; 9 positions match TRBD1. Germline V gene data show CDR1 as MNHEY and CDR2 as SMNVEV (reference sequence). The trim removed 2 bases at V and 5 bases at J, leaving 3 bases unmatched. This CDR3 is 15 amino acids long. The CDR3 reads CASSLKTGGTGELFF. The CDR3 DNA reads TGTGCCAGCAGTTTAAAGACAGGGGGTACCGGGGAGCTGTTTTTT.

This chain joins TRBV19 and TRBJ2-1; tentatively, D is TRBD2 (5 bases). V gave up 9 bases and J gave up 5 bases, with 26 bases separating them. Germline V gives CDR1 LNHDA, CDR2 SQIVND (reference sequence). This CDR3 comprises 17 residues. In DNA, the CDR3 is TGTGCCAGCAGCCGGAGGAGGAACGGAGGAGCTAACAATGAGCAGTTCTTC. This gives the protein CASSRRRNGGANNEQFF.

This clonotype was seen ten or more times. The chain joins TRBV14 to TRBJ1-4, with D perhaps matching TRBD1 (5 bases). CDR1 is SGHDN and CDR2 is FVKESK in the germline V gene. Trimming removed 8 bases from V and 5 bases from J, with 12 bases in between. The CDR3 consists of 13 residues. In DNA, the CDR3 is TGTGCCAGCTCCCAGGGATTAAATGAAAAACTGTTTTTT. This codes for CASSQGLNEKLFF.

This clonotype has ten or more counts. The V call is TRBV6-1, the J call TRBJ2-5; TRBD1 agrees at 9 bases. The V gene end was trimmed by 5 bases and the J gene end by 1 base; junction bases not matched to a gene: 8. The CDR3 is 16 residues long. Per the germline V gene, CDR1 is MNHNS and CDR2 is SASEGT. This CDR3 reads CASSPGTGWSQETQYF. CDR3 nucleotide sequence: TGTGCCAGCAGTCCCGGGACAGGGTGGTCCCAAGAGACCCAGTACTTC.

Comments on this clonotype: A much larger clone sits a single nucleotide away, making a read error possible. V gene TRBV3-1 combines with J gene TRBJ1-2, with 8 bases lining up with TRBD1. The CDR3 is 12 amino acids. Germline values: CDR1 LGHDT, CDR2 YNNKEL (reference sequence). The CDR3: CASTSGGSGCTF. In DNA, the CDR3 is TGTGCCAGTACATCAGGGGGCTCAGGCTGCACCTTC.

This clonotype was recorded many times. The chain carries TRBV11-3 and TRBJ2-7; D not certain. Germline V gene data show CDR1 as SGHNT and CDR2 as YENEEA. The CDR3 spans 13 residues. Trimming took 0 bases from V and 6 from J, leaving 9 bases between them. Here the CDR3 reads CASSLDGSGEQYF. CDR3 in DNA: TGTGCCAGCAGCTTAGACGGCAGTGGCGAGCAGTACTTC.

This clonotype was observed at least ten times. The chain combines TRBV20-1 with TRBJ2-5; D possibly corresponds to TRBD1 (5 bases). The CDR3 runs 12 residues. V was pared by 6 bases and J by 5 bases, with 13 bases between. Germline CDR1 and CDR2: DFQATT and SNEGSKA (reference sequence). This CDR3 is CSAERGGETQYF. The CDR3 nucleotides are TGCAGTGCAGAAAGGGGCGGCGAGACCCAGTACTTC.

This clonotype was counted at least ten times. This sequence joins TRBV4-2 and TRBJ2-1; TRBD2 matches 10 bases. V shed 1 base, J shed 7 bases, and the junction held 10 bases outside the gene matches. Germline assignment: CDR1 LGHNA and CDR2 YNFKEQ. CDR3 length: 17 residues. The CDR3 DNA sequence: TGTGCCAGCAGCCAAGCCCTAGCGGGAGATTTAAGGAATGAGCAGTTCTTC. Its translation is CASSQALAGDLRNEQFF.

The sample holds many counts of this clonotype. This chain joins TRBV10-2 and TRBJ2-1; D might be TRBD2 (6 bases). The V gene lost 7 bases and the J gene lost 0 bases, with 10 bases spanning the gap. In germline, CDR1 is WSHSY, CDR2 SAAADI. This CDR3 comprises 14 residues. The CDR3 region is CASTLTSSYNEQFF. The CDR3 bases are TGCGCCAGCACGTTGACTAGCTCCTACAATGAGCAGTTCTTC.

This clonotype was found many times. DNA of the CDR3: TGTGCCAGCTCAACCCTTGGCAGGGGGAACACTGAAGCTTTCTTT. Its protein is CASSTLGRGNTEAFF. J is TRBJ1-1 and V is TRBV18, with D tentatively TRBD1 (6 bases). The CDR3 extends over 15 amino acids. Trimming shortened V by 5 bases and J by 1 base, and 14 bases separated the two germline ends. In germline, CDR1 is KGHSH, CDR2 LQKENI.

In regard to this clonotype: A much larger clone differs from this one at a single base, so this may be a read error. The chain links TRBV3-1 to TRBJ2-5; 10 nucleotides agree with TRBD2. This CDR3 is built from 15 residues. V gave up 1 base and J gave up 8 bases; unmatched junction bases: 7. Germline-derived CDR1 and CDR2 are LGHDT and YNNKEL (reference sequence). CDR3 DNA sequence: TGTGCCAGCAGCCAAGGGGCTAGCGGGAGTGATACCCAGTACTTC. Residues: CASSQGASGSDTQYF.